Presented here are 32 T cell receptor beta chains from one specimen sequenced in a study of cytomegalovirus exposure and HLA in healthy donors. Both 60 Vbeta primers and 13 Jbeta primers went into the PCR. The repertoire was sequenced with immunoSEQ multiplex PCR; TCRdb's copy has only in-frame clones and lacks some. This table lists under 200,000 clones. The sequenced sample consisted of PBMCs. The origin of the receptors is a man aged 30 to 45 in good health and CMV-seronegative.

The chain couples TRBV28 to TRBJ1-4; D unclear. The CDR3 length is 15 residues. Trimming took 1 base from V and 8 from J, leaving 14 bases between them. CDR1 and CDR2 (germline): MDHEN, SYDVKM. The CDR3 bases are TGTGCCAGCAGTTTATTAGTCGGGGAGCGGGAAAAACTGTTTTTT. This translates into CASSLLVGEREKLFF.

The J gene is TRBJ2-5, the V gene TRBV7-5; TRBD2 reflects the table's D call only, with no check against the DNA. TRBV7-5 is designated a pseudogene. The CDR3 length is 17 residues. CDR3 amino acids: CVRSLAGSDSLLETQYF. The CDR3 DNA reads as TGTGTCAGAAGCTTAGCAGGCTCGGACTCCCTTTTGGAAACCCAGTACTTC.

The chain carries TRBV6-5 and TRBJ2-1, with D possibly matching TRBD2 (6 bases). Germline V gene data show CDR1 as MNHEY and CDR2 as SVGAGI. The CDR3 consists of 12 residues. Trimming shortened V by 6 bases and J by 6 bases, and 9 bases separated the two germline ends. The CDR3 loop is CASREGGNEQFF. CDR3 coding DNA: TGTGCCAGCAGGGAGGGCGGCAATGAGCAGTTCTTC.

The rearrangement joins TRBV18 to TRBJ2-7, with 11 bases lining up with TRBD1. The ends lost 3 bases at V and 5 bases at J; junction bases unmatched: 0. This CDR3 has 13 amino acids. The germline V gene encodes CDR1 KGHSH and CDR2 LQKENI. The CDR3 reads CASSPGQGDEQYF. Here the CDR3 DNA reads TGTGCCAGCTCACCGGGACAGGGGGACGAGCAGTACTTC. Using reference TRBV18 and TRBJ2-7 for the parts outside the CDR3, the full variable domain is NAGVMQNPRHLVRRRGQEARLRCSPMKGHSHVYWYRQLPEEGLKFMVYLQKENIIDESGMPKERFSAEFPKEGPSILRIQQVVRGDSAAYFCASSPGQGDEQYFGPGTRLTVT.

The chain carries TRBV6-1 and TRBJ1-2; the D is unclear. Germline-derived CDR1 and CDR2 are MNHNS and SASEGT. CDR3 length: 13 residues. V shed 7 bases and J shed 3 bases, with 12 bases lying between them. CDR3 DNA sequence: TGTGCCAGCACTCTCACAGTTTACTATGGCTACACCTTC. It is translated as CASTLTVYYGYTF.

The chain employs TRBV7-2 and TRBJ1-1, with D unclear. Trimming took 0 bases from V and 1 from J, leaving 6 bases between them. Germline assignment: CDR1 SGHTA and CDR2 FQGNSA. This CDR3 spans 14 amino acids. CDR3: CASSLARGNTEAFF. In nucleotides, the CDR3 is TGTGCCAGCAGCTTAGCGAGAGGGAACACTGAAGCTTTCTTT.

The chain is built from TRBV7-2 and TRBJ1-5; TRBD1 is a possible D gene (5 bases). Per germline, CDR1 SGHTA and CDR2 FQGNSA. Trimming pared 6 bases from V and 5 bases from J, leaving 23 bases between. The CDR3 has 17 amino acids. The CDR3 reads CASSPQGTSADYQPQHF. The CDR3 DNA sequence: TGTGCCAGCAGTCCTCAAGGGACTTCGGCTGATTATCAGCCCCAGCATTTT.

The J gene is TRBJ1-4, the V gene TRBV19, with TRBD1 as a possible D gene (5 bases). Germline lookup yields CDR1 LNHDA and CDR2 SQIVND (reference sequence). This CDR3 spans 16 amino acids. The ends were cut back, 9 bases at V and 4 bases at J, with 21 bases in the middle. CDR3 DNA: TGTGCCAGCAAGACGACAGCAAGTAGTGGTAATGAAAAACTGTTTTTT. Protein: CASKTTASSGNEKLFF. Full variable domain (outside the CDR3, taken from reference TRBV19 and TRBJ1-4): DGGITQSPKYLFRKEGQNVTLSCEQNLNHDAMYWYRQDPGQGLRLIYYSQIVNDFQKGDIAEGYSVSREKKESFPLTVTSAQKNPTAFYLCASKTTASSGNEKLFFGSGTQLSVL.

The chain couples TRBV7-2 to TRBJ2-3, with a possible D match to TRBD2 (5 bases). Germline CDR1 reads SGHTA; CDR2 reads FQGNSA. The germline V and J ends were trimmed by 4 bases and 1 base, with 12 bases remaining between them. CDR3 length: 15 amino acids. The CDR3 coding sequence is TGTGCCAGCAGCTCCCTACTAGTGGGCACAGATACGCAGTATTTT. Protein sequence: CASSSLLVGTDTQYF.

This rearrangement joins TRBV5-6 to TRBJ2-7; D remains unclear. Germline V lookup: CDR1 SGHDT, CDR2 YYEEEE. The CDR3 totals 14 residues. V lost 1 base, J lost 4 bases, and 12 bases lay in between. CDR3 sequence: CASSLKTTSYEQYF. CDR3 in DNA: TGTGCCAGCAGCTTGAAGACAACTTCTTACGAGCAGTACTTC.

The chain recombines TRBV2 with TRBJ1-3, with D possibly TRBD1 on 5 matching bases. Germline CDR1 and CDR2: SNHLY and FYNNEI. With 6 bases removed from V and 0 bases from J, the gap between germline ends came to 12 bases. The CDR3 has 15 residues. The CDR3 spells CASRADSISGNTIYF. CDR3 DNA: TGTGCCAGCAGAGCCGACAGTATCTCTGGAAACACCATATATTTT.

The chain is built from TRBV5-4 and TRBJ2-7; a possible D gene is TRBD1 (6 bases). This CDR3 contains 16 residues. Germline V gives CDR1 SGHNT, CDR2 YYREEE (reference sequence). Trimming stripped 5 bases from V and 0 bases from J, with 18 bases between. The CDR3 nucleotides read TGTGCCAGCAGTTTACCTGCCGGGACAAACTCCTACGAGCAGTACTTC. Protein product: CASSLPAGTNSYEQYF. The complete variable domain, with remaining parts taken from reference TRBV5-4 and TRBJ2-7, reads ETGVTQSPTHLIKTRGQQVTLRCSSQSGHNTVSWYQQALGQGPQFIFQYYREEENGRGNFPPRFSGLQFPNYSSELNVNALELDDSALYLCASSLPAGTNSYEQYFGPGTRLTVT.

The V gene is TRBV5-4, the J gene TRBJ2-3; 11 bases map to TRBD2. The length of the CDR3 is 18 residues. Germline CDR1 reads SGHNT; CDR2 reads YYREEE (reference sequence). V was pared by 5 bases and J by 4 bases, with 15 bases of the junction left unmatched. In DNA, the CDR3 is TGTGCCAGCAGTCCATATAGCGGGAGGGCCGCTGCAGCAGATACGCAGTATTTT. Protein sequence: CASSPYSGRAAAADTQYF.

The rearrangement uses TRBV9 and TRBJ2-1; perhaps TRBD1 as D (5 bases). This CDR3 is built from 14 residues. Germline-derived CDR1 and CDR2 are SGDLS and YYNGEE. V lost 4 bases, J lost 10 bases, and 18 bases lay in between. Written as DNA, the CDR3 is TGTGCCAGCAGCCCGGATTATAGGGGTCGAGAGCAGTTCTTC. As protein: CASSPDYRGREQFF.

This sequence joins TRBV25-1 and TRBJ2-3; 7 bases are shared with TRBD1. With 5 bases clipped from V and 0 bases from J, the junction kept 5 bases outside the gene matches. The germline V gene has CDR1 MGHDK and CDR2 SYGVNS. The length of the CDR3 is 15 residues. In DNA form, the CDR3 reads TGTGCCAGCAGTCGACGGGACAGTAGCACAGATACGCAGTATTTT. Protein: CASSRRDSSTDTQYF.

The CDR3 sequence is CASSRAGDSYEQYF. The CDR3 nucleotides read TGTGCCAGCAGTCGGGCCGGGGACTCCTACGAGCAGTACTTC. V usage is TRBV28 and J usage is TRBJ2-7; D possibly corresponds to TRBD2 (5 bases). V was clipped by 5 bases and J by 0 bases, with 11 bases between them. This CDR3 contains 14 residues. Germline assignment: CDR1 MDHEN and CDR2 SYDVKM. Complete variable domain (other parts from reference TRBV28 and TRBJ2-7): DVKVTQSSRYLVKRTGEKVFLECVQDMDHENMFWYRQDPGLGLRLIYFSYDVKMKEKGDIPEGYSVSREKKERFSLILESASTNQTSMYLCASSRAGDSYEQYFGPGTRLTVT.

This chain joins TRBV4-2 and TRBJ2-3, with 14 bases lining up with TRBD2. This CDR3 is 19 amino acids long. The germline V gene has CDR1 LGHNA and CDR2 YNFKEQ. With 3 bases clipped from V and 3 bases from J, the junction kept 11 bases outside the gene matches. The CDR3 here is CASSQEGFGTSGSTDTQYF. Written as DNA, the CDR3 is TGTGCCAGCAGCCAGGAAGGATTTGGGACTAGCGGGAGTACAGATACGCAGTATTTT.

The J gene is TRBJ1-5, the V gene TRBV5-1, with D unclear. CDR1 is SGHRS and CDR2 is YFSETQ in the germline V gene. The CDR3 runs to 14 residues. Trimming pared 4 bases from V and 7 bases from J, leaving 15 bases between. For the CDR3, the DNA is TGCGCCAGCAGCATGGGCGCAAGAGGGCAGCCCCAGCATTTT. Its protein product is CASSMGARGQPQHF.

CDR3 DNA: TGCGCCAGCAGCCCAGGACTTTTGGACAGGGAAATATCACCCCTCCACTTT. Its translation: CASSPGLLDREISPLHF. The chain combines TRBV4-1 with TRBJ1-6; 8 positions agree with TRBD1. The germline gives CDR1 MGHRA, CDR2 YSYEKL. The CDR3 spans 17 residues. J lost 10 bases, V lost 4 bases, and 15 bases had no gene match.

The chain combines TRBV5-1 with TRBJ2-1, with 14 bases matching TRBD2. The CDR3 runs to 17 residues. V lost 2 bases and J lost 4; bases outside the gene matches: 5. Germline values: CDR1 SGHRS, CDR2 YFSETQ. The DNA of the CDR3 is TGCGCCAGCAGCTTAGGGACTAGCGGGGGACAATACAATGAGCAGTTCTTC. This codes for CASSLGTSGGQYNEQFF.

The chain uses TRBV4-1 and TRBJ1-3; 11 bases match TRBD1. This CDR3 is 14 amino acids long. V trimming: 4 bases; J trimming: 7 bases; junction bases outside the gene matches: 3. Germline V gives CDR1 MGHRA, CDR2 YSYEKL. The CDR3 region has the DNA TGCGCCAGCAGCCTATGGGACAGGGGGAACACCATATATTTT. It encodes CASSLWDRGNTIYF.

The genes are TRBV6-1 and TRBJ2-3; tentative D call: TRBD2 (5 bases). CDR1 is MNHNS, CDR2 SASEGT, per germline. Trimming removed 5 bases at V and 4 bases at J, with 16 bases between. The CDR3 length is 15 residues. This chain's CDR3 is CASSSPPGVADTQYF. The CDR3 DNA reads TGTGCCAGCAGTAGTCCCCCCGGGGTGGCAGATACGCAGTATTTT.

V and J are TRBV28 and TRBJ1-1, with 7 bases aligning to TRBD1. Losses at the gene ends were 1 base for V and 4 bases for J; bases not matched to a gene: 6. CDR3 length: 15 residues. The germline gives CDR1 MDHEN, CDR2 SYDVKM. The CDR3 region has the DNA TGTGCCAGCAGTTTATCTGCAGGGGGATCCACTGAAGCTTTCTTT. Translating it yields CASSLSAGGSTEAFF.

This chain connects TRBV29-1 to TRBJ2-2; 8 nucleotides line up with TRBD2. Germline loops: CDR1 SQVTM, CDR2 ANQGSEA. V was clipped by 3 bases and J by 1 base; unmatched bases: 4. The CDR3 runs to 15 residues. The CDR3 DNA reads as TGCAGCGTTGATGGGCGGGAGGAGAACACCGGGGAGCTGTTTTTT. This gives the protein CSVDGREENTGELFF.

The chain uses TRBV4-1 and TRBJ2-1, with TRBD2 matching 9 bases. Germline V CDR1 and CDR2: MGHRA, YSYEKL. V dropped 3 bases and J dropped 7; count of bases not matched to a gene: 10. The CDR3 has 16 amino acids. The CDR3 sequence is CASSQAGLADANEQFF. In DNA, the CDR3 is TGCGCCAGCAGCCAGGCGGGACTAGCAGATGCTAATGAGCAGTTCTTC.

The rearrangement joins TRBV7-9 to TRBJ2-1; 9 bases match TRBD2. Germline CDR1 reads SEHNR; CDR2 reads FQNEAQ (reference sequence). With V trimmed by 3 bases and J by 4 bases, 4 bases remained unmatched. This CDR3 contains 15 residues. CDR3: CASSFLLAGYNEQFF. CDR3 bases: TGTGCCAGCAGCTTTCTCCTAGCGGGATACAATGAGCAGTTCTTC.

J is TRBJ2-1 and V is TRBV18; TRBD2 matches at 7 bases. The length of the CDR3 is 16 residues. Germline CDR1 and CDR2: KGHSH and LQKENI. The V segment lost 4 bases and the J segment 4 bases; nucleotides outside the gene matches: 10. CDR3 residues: CASSLGGSSQYNEQFF. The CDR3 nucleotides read TGTGCCAGCTCACTTGGCGGGAGTTCTCAGTACAATGAGCAGTTCTTC.

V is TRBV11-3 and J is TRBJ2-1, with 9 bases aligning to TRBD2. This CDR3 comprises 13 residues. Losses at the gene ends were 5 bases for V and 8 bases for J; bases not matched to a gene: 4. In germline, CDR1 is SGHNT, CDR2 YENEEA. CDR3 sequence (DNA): TGTGCCAGCAGCGCGGGAGGGCCCTATGAGCAGTTCTTC. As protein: CASSAGGPYEQFF.

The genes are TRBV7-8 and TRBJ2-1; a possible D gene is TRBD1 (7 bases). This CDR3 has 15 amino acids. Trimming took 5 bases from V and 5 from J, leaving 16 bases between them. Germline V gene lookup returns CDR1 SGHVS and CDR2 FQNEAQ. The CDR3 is CASSPWGGTDNEQFF. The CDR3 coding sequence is TGTGCCAGCAGCCCATGGGGCGGGACAGACAATGAGCAGTTCTTC.

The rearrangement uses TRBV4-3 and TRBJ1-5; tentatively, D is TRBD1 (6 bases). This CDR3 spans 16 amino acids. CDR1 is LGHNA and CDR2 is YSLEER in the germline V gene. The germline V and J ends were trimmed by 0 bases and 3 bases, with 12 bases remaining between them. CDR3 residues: CASSQESGAVNQPQHF. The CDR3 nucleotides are TGCGCCAGCAGCCAAGAGTCAGGGGCAGTCAATCAGCCCCAGCATTTT.

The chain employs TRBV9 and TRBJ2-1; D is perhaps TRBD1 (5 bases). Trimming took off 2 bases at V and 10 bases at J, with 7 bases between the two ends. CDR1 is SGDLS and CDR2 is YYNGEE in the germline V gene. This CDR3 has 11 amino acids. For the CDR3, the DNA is TGTGCCAGCAGCGTTTCAGGGGAGCAGTTCTTC. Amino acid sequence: CASSVSGEQFF.

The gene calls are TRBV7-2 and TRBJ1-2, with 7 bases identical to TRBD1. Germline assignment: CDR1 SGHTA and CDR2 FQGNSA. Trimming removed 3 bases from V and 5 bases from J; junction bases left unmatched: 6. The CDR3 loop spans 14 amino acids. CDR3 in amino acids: CASSLMGQSYGYTF. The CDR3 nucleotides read TGTGCCAGCAGCTTGATGGGACAGTCTTATGGCTACACCTTC. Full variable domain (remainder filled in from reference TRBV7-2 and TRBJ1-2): GAGVSQSPSNKVTEKGKDVELRCDPISGHTALYWYRQSLGQGLEFLIYFQGNSAPDKSGLPSDRFSAERTGGSVSTLTIQRTQQEDSAVYLCASSLMGQSYGYTFGSGTRLTVV.